A single sample is the source of the 24 T cell receptor beta chains below, sequenced in a study of blood T cells in healthy people across ages (dated by TCRdb to between 2014 and 2016). The library was prepared using 5' RACE. The instrument was an Illumina HiSeq 2500. A second PCR of about 7 to 12 cycles was run with a J-beta primer mix and a sample-barcoded 5' primer. TCRdb trimmed public reads at Q25 via fastp, called clones via MiXCR and kept in-frame beta chains. A single entry per CDR3 protein holds the most common genes and DNA from its merged rows. The sample table records about 930,000 distinct CDR3 sequences; under 35% of these occur just once. The top ten hold 10% of the sample. The sample was also reused in another study, on T cells of mothers and their children.

Material: blood. These receptors came from a woman between 40 and 50 years old in good health.

The J gene is TRBJ1-6, the V gene TRBV6-5, with D perhaps matching TRBD1 (5 bases). This CDR3 is 15 amino acids long. V was cut by 0 bases and J by 6 bases, with 9 bases left in between. The germline V gene encodes CDR1 MNHEY and CDR2 SVGAGI. The CDR3 DNA reads TGTGCCAGCAGTTACTCATCCCAGGGTAATTCACCCCTCCACTTT. It yields the protein CASSYSSQGNSPLHF.

This clonotype appeared many times. The V gene is TRBV27, the J gene TRBJ2-4; D is uncertain. The V gene lost 7 bases and the J gene lost 7 bases, with 11 bases spanning the gap. This CDR3 has 12 amino acids. Germline V CDR1 and CDR2: MNHEY, SMNVEV (reference sequence). CDR3 DNA sequence: TGTGCCAGCACCTCTTCCGAGAACATTCAGTACTTC. This gives the protein CASTSSENIQYF.

In DNA form, the CDR3 reads TGTGCCAGCAGTCTGGGGGTGGGGGTGGGCGAGCAGTACTTC. It codes for CASSLGVGVGEQYF. V is TRBV12-3 or TRBV12-4 and J is TRBJ2-7, with D possibly called TRBD1 or TRBD2 (5 bases each). The CDR3 has 14 amino acids. V was pared by 5 bases and J by 6 bases, with 17 bases between.

This clonotype was detected only a few times. The rearrangement joins TRBV20-1 to TRBJ2-5, with D perhaps assigned TRBD1 or TRBD2 (5 bases each). The germline V gene encodes CDR1 DFQATT and CDR2 SNEGSKA (reference sequence). V lost 2 bases, J lost 6 bases, and 16 bases lay in between. The CDR3 sequence is 14 residues long. In DNA form, the CDR3 reads TGCAGTGCTAGACGGTCAGAGGGGCTGAAGACCCAGTACTTC. Translation: CSARRSEGLKTQYF.

This clonotype has more than one count but fewer than ten. Sequence at one end of the junction differs from germline and may be a read error. V is TRBV20-1 and J is TRBJ1-4, with TRBD1 matching over 12 bases. CDR1 and CDR2 from the germline V gene are DFQATT and SNEGSKA (reference sequence). The CDR3 is made up of 18 amino acids. CDR3 DNA sequence: TGCGGTGCTAGAGATCGGGGACAGGGGGCCCTACGTAATGAAAAACTGTTTTTT. This codes for CGARDRGQGALRNEKLFF.

The genes are TRBV5-5 and TRBJ1-2; D is perhaps TRBD1 (5 bases). Trimming left V 4 bases short and J 5 bases short, with 21 bases between. This CDR3 is built from 16 residues. From germline, CDR1 is SGHKS and CDR2 YYEKEE (reference sequence). The CDR3 loop is CASSPQAGTALYGYTF. The DNA of the CDR3 is TGTGCCAGCAGCCCGCAGGCCGGGACGGCCCTTTATGGCTACACCTTC.

This clonotype was found many times. This chain connects TRBV7-2 to TRBJ2-7; no reliable D call. The CDR3 consists of 15 residues. Germline V gene data show CDR1 as SGHTA and CDR2 as FQGNSA. The germline V and J ends were trimmed by 5 bases and 2 bases, with 16 bases remaining between them. DNA of the CDR3: TGTGCCAGCAGCCCCACCCCCGGCAGGACCTACGAGCAGTACTTC. Amino acid sequence: CASSPTPGRTYEQYF.

The V call is TRBV29-1, the J call TRBJ2-2; TRBD1 agrees at 11 bases. V gave up 6 bases and J gave up 5 bases; unmatched junction bases: 5. Germline V gene lookup returns CDR1 SQVTM and CDR2 ANQGSEA. The CDR3 sequence is 14 residues long. The CDR3 spells CSVNGQGATGELFF. The CDR3 region has the DNA TGCAGCGTAAACGGACAGGGGGCTACCGGGGAGCTGTTTTTT.

For the CDR3, the DNA is TGTGCCAGCAGTCAGGGGGGAGGGGAAAAACTGTTTTTT. It codes for CASSQGGGEKLFF. The rearrangement joins TRBV12-3 or TRBV12-4 to TRBJ1-4; TRBD1 agrees at 7 bases. J was trimmed by 8 bases and V by 5 bases; bases with no gene match: 5. This CDR3 spans 13 amino acids.

This clonotype was detected many times. J is TRBJ1-2 and V is TRBV7-2; D unresolved. V was shortened by 4 bases and J by 4 bases, with 7 bases between the two germline ends. CDR1 and CDR2 from the germline V gene are SGHTA and FQGNSA. This CDR3 contains 12 residues. This chain's CDR3 is CASSSDRYGYTF. As DNA, the CDR3 is TGTGCCAGCAGCTCGGACCGCTATGGCTACACCTTC. Based on the CDR3 plus reference TRBV7-2 and TRBJ1-2, the full variable domain is GAGVSQSPSNKVTEKGKDVELRCDPISGHTALYWYRQSLGQGLEFLIYFQGNSAPDKSGLPSDRFSAERTGGSVSTLTIQRTQQEDSAVYLCASSSDRYGYTFGSGTRLTVV.

The chain is built from TRBV19 and TRBJ2-7; 9 bases align to TRBD1. Germline CDR1 LNHDA, CDR2 SQIVND (reference sequence). This CDR3 spans 15 amino acids. V trimming: 6 bases; J trimming: 2 bases; junction bases outside the gene matches: 8. The CDR3 DNA reads as TGTGCCAGTAGACAAATCGACAGGGGGGCCTACGAGCAGTACTTC. It codes for CASRQIDRGAYEQYF.

This CDR3 reads CASSQAGRYTDTQYF. For the CDR3, the DNA is TGTGCCAGCAGCCAAGCAGGTCGTTACACAGATACGCAGTATTTT. V gene TRBV14 combines with J gene TRBJ2-3; D is unclear. The V gene's germline CDR1 is SGHDN and CDR2 FVKESK. The CDR3 consists of 15 residues. Trimming shortened V by 1 base and J by 2 bases, and 10 bases separated the two germline ends.

The chain carries TRBV5-1 and TRBJ2-1; TRBD2 matches 12 bases. The germline gives CDR1 SGHRS, CDR2 YFSETQ. V shed 3 bases, J shed 13 bases, and the junction held 5 bases outside the gene matches. The CDR3 sequence is 13 residues long. The CDR3 nucleotides are TGCGCCAGCAGCTGGACTAGCGGGGAGACCCAGTTCTTC. Its protein is CASSWTSGETQFF.

Only a few counts were recorded for this clonotype. The chain joins TRBV27 to TRBJ2-7; D uncertain. CDR1 is MNHEY, CDR2 SMNVEV, per germline (reference sequence). CDR3 length: 14 residues. V was shortened by 3 bases and J by 3 bases, with 12 bases between the two germline ends. In DNA form, the CDR3 reads TGTGCCAGCAGTTTTACGAACAAATACTACGAGCAGTACTTC. Amino acid sequence: CASSFTNKYYEQYF.

V is TRBV20-1 and J is TRBJ2-1, with a tentative D call TRBD2 (5 bases). Germline V lookup: CDR1 DFQATT, CDR2 SNEGSKA (reference sequence). This CDR3 has 11 residues. V lost 5 bases to trimming and J lost 6 bases, with 8 bases between them. The CDR3 loop reads CSAAEGNEQFF. The CDR3 nucleotides are TGCAGTGCTGCAGAGGGCAATGAGCAGTTCTTC.

This clonotype was detected ten times or more. The chain combines TRBV29-1 with TRBJ2-5; D possibly corresponds to TRBD1 (6 bases). Per the germline V gene, CDR1 is SQVTM and CDR2 is ANQGSEA. CDR3 length: 12 residues. The ends were cut back, 6 bases at V and 5 bases at J, with 13 bases in the middle. The CDR3 DNA reads as TGCAGCGTCCACAGGGTAGGGGAGACCCAGTACTTC. Protein: CSVHRVGETQYF.

The chain links TRBV5-8 to TRBJ2-7, with D possibly matching TRBD1 (6 bases). V dropped 8 bases and J dropped 5 bases, with 23 bases sitting between them. Germline assignment: CDR1 SGHTS and CDR2 YDEGEE. The CDR3 has 15 amino acids. CDR3 sequence (DNA): TGTGCCAGAGGGGGTTTGACGGCGGCCAGCCACGAGCAGTACTTC. It encodes CARGGLTAASHEQYF.

The rearrangement links TRBV27 to TRBJ2-1, with unresolved D. Trimming pared 4 bases from V and 8 bases from J, leaving 9 bases between. CDR3 size: 12 residues. CDR1 and CDR2 from the germline V gene are MNHEY and SMNVEV (reference sequence). CDR3 nucleotides: TGTGCCAGCAGTTATTCGGCGGATGAGCAGTTCTTC. Its protein is CASSYSADEQFF.

This chain uses TRBV28 with TRBJ1-3, with D unresolved. Trimming took off 3 bases at V and 5 bases at J, with 5 bases between the two ends. The CDR3 totals 12 residues. Germline V gene lookup returns CDR1 MDHEN and CDR2 SYDVKM. CDR3 in amino acids: CASSFGRNTIYF. The CDR3 DNA is TGTGCCAGCAGTTTCGGGAGAAACACCATATATTTT. Drawing the rest from reference TRBV28 and TRBJ1-3, the complete variable domain is DVKVTQSSRYLVKRTGEKVFLECVQDMDHENMFWYRQDPGLGLRLIYFSYDVKMKEKGDIPEGYSVSREKKERFSLILESASTNQTSMYLCASSFGRNTIYFGEGSWLTVV.

This rearrangement joins TRBV2 to TRBJ2-7; 7 bases are shared with TRBD2. Germline CDR1 and CDR2: SNHLY and FYNNEI. V lost 6 bases, J lost 6 bases, and 8 bases stayed unmatched. The CDR3 is made up of 13 amino acids. CDR3 in DNA: TGTGCCAGCAGAGGTTGGGGGGGTTCCGAGCAGTACTTC. It codes for CASRGWGGSEQYF.

There are many counts of this clonotype. This sequence joins TRBV12-3 or TRBV12-4 and TRBJ2-7; D is uncertain. The CDR3 runs to 15 residues. Trimming shortened V by 6 bases and J by 5 bases, and 20 bases separated the two germline ends. The CDR3: CASSSPVGRVHEQYF. DNA of the CDR3: TGTGCCAGCAGCAGCCCGGTTGGAAGGGTCCACGAGCAGTACTTC.

This rearrangement joins TRBV30 to TRBJ1-5; a possible D gene is TRBD1 (5 bases). The CDR3 has 14 amino acids. V lost 3 bases and J 6 bases, leaving 15 bases between the germline ends. Germline-derived CDR1 and CDR2 are GTSNPN and SVGIG (reference sequence). The CDR3 DNA sequence: TGTGCCTGGAGCCCCAACTCGGGACCTCAGCCCCAGCATTTT. Translated: CAWSPNSGPQPQHF.

The chain joins TRBV2 to TRBJ1-5, with no clear D. The CDR3 sequence is 14 residues long. V shed 6 bases and J shed 4 bases, with 13 bases lying between them. Germline V gene lookup returns CDR1 SNHLY and CDR2 FYNNEI. This CDR3 is CASRRESVNQPQHF. The DNA for the CDR3 is TGTGCCAGCAGGAGGGAATCTGTGAATCAGCCCCAGCATTTT.

This clonotype occurred a few times. The genes are TRBV2 and TRBJ2-7, with D perhaps TRBD1 or TRBD2 (5 bases each). This CDR3 spans 12 amino acids. V lost 3 bases to trimming and J lost 12 bases, with 15 bases between them. CDR1 is SNHLY, CDR2 FYNNEI, per germline. CDR3 sequence reads: CASSDGAVDRYF. The CDR3 DNA reads as TGTGCCAGCAGTGACGGGGCCGTAGACAGGTACTTC.